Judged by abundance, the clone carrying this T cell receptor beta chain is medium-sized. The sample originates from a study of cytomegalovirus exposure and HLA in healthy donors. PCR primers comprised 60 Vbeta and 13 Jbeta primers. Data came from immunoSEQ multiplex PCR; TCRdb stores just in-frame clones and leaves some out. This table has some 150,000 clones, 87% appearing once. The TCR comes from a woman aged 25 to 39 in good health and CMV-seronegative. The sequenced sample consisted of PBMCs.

As DNA, the CDR3 is TGCGCCAGCAGCCAAGCTTGGGGGACAGGGGGTGAAAAACTGTTTTTT. The encoded protein is CASSQAWGTGGEKLFF. The chain links TRBV4-3 to TRBJ1-4; TRBD1 matches at 11 bases. The V segment lost 1 base and the J segment 7 bases; nucleotides outside the gene matches: 5. Germline V gene sequence: CDR1 LGHNA, CDR2 YSLEER. The length of the CDR3 is 16 residues.